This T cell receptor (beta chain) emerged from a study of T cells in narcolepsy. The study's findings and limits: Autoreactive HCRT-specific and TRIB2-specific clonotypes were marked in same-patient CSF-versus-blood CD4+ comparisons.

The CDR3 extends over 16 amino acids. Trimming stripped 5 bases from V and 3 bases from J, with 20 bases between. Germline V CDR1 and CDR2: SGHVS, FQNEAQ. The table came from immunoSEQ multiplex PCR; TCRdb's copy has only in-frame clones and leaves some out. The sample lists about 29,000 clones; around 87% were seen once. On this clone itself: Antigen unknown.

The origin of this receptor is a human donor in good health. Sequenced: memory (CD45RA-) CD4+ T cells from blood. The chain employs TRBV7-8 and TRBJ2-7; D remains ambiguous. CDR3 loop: CASSIVPGTKNYEQYF. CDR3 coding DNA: TGTGCCAGCAGCATTGTGCCGGGCACCAAAAACTACGAGCAGTACTTC.